The following is a T cell receptor beta chain sequence with its context. The target antigen is unknown. This specimen belongs to a study of T cells in Graves' hyperthyroidism and ophthalmopathy. Trimming left V 4 bases short and J 3 bases short, with 9 bases between. The CDR3 is 13 amino acids. The germline gives CDR1 SGHAT, CDR2 FQNNGV. Regions amplified from RNA transcripts were the TCR beta CDR3 regions. Primed by the HTBI set, a first-round RT-PCR was run on the TCR CDR3. TCRdb redid the calling of the multiplex PCR reads with MiXCR, one entry per CDR3 protein. The sample has hundreds of thousands of distinct CDR3 sequences, approximately 25% seen once; the top ten hold approximately 35%. Whole-study findings and limits: A model using 13 V-J features told ophthalmopathy apart from stable hyperthyroidism.

The rearrangement joins TRBV11-2 to TRBJ1-1; D call uncertain. Sample: blood. The receptor was isolated from a middle-aged woman with Graves' ophthalmopathy. CDR3 region: CASSSGWDTEAFF. The CDR3, as DNA: TGTGCCAGCAGCTCCGGTTGGGACACTGAAGCTTTCTTT.